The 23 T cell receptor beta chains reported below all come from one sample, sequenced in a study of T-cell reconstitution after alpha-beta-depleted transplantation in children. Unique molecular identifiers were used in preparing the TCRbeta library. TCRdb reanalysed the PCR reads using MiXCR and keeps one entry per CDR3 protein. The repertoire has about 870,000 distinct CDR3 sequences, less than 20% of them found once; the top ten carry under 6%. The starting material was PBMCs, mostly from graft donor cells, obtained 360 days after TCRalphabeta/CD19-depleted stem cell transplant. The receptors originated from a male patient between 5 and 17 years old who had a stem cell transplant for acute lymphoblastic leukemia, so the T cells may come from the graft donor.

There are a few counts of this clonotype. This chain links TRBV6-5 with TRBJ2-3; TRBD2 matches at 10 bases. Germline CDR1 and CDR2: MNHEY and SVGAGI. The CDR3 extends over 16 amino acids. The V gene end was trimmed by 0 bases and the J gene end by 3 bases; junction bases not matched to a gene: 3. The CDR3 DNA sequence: TGTGCCAGCAGTTACTCGGCTAGCGGGAGTACAGATACGCAGTATTTT. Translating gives CASSYSASGSTDTQYF.

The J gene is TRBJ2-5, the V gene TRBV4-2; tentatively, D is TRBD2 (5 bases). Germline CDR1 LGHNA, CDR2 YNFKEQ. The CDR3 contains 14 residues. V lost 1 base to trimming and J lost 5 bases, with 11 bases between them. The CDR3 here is CASSQGPGMETQYF. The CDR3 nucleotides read TGTGCCAGCAGCCAAGGCCCCGGGATGGAGACCCAGTACTTC.

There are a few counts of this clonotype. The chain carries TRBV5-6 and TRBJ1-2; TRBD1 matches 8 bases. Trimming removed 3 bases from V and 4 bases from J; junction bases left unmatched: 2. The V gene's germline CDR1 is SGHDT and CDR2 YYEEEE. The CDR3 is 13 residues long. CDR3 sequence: CASSWTGTYGYTF. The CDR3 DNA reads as TGTGCCAGCAGCTGGACAGGGACCTATGGCTACACCTTC.

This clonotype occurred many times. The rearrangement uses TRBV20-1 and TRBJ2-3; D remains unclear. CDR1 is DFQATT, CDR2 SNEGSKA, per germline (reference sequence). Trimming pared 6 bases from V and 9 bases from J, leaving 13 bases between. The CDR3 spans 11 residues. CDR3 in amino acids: CSAPTLQTQYF. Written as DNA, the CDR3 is TGCAGTGCCCCGACCCTCCAAACGCAGTATTTT.

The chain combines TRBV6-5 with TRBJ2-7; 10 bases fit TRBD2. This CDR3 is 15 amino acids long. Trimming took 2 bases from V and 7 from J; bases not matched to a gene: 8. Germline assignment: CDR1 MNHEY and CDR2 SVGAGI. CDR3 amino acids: CASSYLISGLAEQYF. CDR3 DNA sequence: TGTGCCAGCAGTTACCTCATCTCGGGACTAGCGGAGCAGTACTTC.

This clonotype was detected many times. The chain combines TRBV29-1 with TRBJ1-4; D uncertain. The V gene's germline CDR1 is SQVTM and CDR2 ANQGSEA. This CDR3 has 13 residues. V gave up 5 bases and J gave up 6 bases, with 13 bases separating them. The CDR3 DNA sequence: TGCAGCGTTCGAAACAGCGCCGATGAAAAACTGTTTTTT. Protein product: CSVRNSADEKLFF.

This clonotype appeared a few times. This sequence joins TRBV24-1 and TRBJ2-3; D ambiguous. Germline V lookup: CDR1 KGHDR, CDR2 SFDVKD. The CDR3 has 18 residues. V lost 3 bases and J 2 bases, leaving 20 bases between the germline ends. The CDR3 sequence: CATSDRIGVHRPTDTQYF. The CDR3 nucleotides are TGTGCCACCAGTGATCGCATTGGAGTCCACCGGCCCACAGATACGCAGTATTTT.

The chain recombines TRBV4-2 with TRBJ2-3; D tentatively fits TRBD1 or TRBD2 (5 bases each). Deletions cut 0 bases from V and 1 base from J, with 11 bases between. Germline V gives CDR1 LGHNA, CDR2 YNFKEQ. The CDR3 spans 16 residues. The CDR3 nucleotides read TGTGCCAGCAGCCAAGATGGGACCCTTGGCACAGATACGCAGTATTTT. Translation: CASSQDGTLGTDTQYF.

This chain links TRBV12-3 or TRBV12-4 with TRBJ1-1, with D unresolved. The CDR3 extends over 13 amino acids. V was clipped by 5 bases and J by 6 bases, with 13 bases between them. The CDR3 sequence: CASSRSQGPEAFF. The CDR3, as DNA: TGTGCCAGCAGTAGAAGTCAAGGGCCTGAAGCTTTCTTT.

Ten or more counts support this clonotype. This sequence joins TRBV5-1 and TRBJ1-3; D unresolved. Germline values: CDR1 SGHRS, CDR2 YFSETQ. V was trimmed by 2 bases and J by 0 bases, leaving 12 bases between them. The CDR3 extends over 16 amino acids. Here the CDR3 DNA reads TGCGCCAGCAGCTTTGAGACCCGACACTCTGGAAACACCATATATTTT. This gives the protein CASSFETRHSGNTIYF.

The CDR3: CASSLARSRREDTGELFF. The CDR3 bases are TGCGCCAGCAGCTTGGCCCGTAGTAGGCGGGAAGACACCGGGGAGCTGTTTTTT. V and J are TRBV5-1 and TRBJ2-2; weak D call: TRBD2 (6 bases). From germline, CDR1 is SGHRS and CDR2 YFSETQ. Trimming stripped 0 bases from V and 3 bases from J, with 18 bases between. This CDR3 contains 18 residues.

The CDR3 nucleotides read TGTGCCAGCAGAGGGACAGGGGATCCAGATACGCAGTATTTT. It yields the protein CASRGTGDPDTQYF. The chain employs TRBV28 and TRBJ2-3; TRBD1 aligns across 10 bases. The V and J ends lost 6 bases and 4 bases, in that order; junction bases with no gene match: 4. Germline CDR1 is MDHEN and CDR2 is SYDVKM. This CDR3 is 14 amino acids long.

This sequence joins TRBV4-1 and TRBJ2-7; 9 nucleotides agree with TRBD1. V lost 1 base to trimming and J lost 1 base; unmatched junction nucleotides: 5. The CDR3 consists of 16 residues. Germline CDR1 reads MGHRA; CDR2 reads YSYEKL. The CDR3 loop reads CASSQGPGQGSYEQYF. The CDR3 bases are TGCGCCAGCAGCCAAGGACCGGGACAGGGTTCCTACGAGCAGTACTTC.

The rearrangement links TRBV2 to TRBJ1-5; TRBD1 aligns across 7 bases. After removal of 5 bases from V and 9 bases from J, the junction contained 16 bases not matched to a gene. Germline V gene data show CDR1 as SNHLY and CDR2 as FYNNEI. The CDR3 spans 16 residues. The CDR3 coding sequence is TGTGCCAGCAGTCGACGTTCCGGGACAGCCGCCGGGCCCCAGCATTTT. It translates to CASSRRSGTAAGPQHF.

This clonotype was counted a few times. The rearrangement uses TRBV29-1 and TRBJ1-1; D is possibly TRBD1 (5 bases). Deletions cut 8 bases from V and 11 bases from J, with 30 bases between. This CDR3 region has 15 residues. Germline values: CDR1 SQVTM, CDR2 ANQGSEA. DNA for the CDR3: TGCAGCCTATGGGCTTTGGGGACGGAGGACGTCCTGGCTTTCTTT. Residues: CSLWALGTEDVLAFF.

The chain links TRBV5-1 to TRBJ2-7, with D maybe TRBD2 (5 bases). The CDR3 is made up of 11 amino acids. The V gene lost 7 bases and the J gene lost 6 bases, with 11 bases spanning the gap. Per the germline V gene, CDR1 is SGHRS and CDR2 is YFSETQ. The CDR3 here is CASPNGGEQYF. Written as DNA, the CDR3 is TGCGCCAGCCCAAATGGAGGCGAGCAGTACTTC.

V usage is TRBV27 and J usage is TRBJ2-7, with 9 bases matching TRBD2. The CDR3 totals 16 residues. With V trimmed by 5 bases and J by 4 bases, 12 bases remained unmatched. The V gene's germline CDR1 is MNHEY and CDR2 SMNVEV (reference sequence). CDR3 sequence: CASSPNPSGIIYEQYF. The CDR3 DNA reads TGTGCCAGCAGTCCCAACCCTAGCGGGATCATTTACGAGCAGTACTTC.

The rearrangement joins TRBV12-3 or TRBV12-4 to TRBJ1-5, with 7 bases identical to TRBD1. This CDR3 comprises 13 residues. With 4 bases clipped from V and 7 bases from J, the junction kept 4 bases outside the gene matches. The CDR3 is CASSYRGPQPQHF. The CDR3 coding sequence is TGTGCCAGCAGTTACAGGGGACCCCAGCCCCAGCATTTT.

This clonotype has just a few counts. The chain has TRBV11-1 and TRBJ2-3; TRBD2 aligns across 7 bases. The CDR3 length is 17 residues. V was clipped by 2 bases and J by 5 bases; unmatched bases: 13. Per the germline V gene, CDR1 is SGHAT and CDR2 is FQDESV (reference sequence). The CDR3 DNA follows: TGTGCCAGCAGCTTATTGGAAGCGGGACCCCAGGTAGATACGCAGTATTTT. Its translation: CASSLLEAGPQVDTQYF. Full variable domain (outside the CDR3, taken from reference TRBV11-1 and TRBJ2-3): EAEVAQSPRYKITEKSQAVAFWCDPISGHATLYWYRQILGQGPELLVQFQDESVVDDSQLPKDRFSAERLKGVDSTLKIQPAELGDSAMYLCASSLLEAGPQVDTQYFGPGTRLTVL.

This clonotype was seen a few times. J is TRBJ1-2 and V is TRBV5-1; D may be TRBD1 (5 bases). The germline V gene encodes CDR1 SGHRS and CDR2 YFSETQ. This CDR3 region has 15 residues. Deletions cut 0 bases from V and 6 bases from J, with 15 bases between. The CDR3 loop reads CASSLAGTWNDGYTF. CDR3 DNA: TGCGCCAGCAGCTTGGCCGGGACCTGGAATGATGGCTACACCTTC.

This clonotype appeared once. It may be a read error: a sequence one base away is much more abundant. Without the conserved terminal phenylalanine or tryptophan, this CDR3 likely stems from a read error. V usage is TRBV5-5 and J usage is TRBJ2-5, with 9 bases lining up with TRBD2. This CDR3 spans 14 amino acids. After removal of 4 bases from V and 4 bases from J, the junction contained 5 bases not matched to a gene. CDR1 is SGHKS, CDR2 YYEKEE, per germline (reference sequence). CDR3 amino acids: CASSNLAGRETQYV. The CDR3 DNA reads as TGTGCCAGCAGCAACCTAGCGGGAAGAGAGACCCAGTACGTC.

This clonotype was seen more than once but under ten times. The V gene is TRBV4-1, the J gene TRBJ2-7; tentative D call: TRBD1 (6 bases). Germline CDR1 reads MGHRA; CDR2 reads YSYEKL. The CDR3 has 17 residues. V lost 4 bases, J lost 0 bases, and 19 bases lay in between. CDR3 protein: CASSPRRTVSPSYEQYF. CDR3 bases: TGCGCCAGCAGCCCCAGACGGACAGTCAGCCCCTCCTACGAGCAGTACTTC.

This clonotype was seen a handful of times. The CDR3 nucleotides read TGTGCCAGCTCACCACTTCCGGGACAGGGTCGCACAGATACGCAGTATTTT. Translating it yields CASSPLPGQGRTDTQYF. The chain is built from TRBV18 and TRBJ2-3; 9 positions agree with TRBD1. Per germline, CDR1 KGHSH and CDR2 LQKENI. This CDR3 region has 17 residues. J gave up 1 base and V 1 base, and 6 bases lay outside the gene matches. The full variable domain, in which reference TRBV18 and TRBJ2-3 provide the parts outside the CDR3, is NAGVMQNPRHLVRRRGQEARLRCSPMKGHSHVYWYRQLPEEGLKFMVYLQKENIIDESGMPKERFSAEFPKEGPSILRIQQVVRGDSAAYFCASSPLPGQGRTDTQYFGPGTRLTVL.